The clone carrying this TCR beta chain was picked up many times. These data come from a study of T cells of healthy individuals. CDR3 length equals 18 residues. After removal of 0 bases from V and 6 bases from J, the junction contained 10 bases not matched to a gene. The germline V gene encodes CDR1 MNHEY and CDR2 SVGAGI. MiXCR was run by TCRdb on the 5' RACE reads, yielding one entry per CDR3 protein. Counted here are tens of thousands of distinct CDR3 sequences, 15% to 20% occurring once; the ten biggest clones make up approximately 4.7%. This clonotype was obtained from a human donor in good health. The chain joins TRBV6-5 to TRBJ2-2; 10 bases map to TRBD2. CDR3 sequence reads: CASSYSPSGSTFPGELFF. In nucleotides, the CDR3 is TGTGCCAGCAGTTACTCGCCTAGCGGGAGCACATTCCCCGGGGAGCTGTTTTTT.